The 15 T cell receptor beta chains presented below share a single source sample, sequenced in a study of blood T cell repertoires in COVID-19. The table came from immunoSEQ multiplex PCR; TCRdb's copy has only in-frame clones and leaves some out. In the table there are 250,000 to 350,000 clones, 86% of which are singletons. Sequencing was performed on peripheral blood. Receptor source: a woman in her seventies with COVID-19, enrolled during active disease.

This chain connects TRBV29-1 to TRBJ2-5, with D uncertain. The ends were cut back, 5 bases at V and 1 base at J, with 11 bases in the middle. CDR1 SQVTM and CDR2 ANQGSEA come from the germline V gene. The CDR3 sequence is 13 residues long. The CDR3 DNA sequence: TGCAGCGTTTTCCGCGGATTCCAAGAGACCCAGTACTTC. This gives the protein CSVFRGFQETQYF. Full variable domain (outside the CDR3, taken from reference TRBV29-1 and TRBJ2-5): SAVISQKPSRDICQRGTSLTIQCQVDSQVTMMFWYRQQPGQSLTLIATANQGSEATYESGFVIDKFPISRPNLTFSTLTVSNMSPEDSSIYLCSVFRGFQETQYFGPGTRLLVL.

On this clone: Compared with germline, one end of the junction differs, possibly owing to a read error. The J gene is TRBJ1-3, the V gene TRBV2, with D possibly matching TRBD1 (6 bases). The CDR3 has 15 amino acids. Germline V gene lookup returns CDR1 SNHLY and CDR2 FYNNEI. The CDR3: CASSERTRDTSSSPF. DNA of the CDR3: TGTGCCAGCAGTGAAAGGACCCGGGACACTTCTAGTTCGCCTTTT.

CDR3 DNA: TGTGCCAGCAGATCACCCACTAGCGGGGGCTACAATGAGCAGTTCTTC. Amino acid sequence: CASRSPTSGGYNEQFF. The chain combines TRBV27 with TRBJ2-1; 11 bases map to TRBD2. After removal of 6 bases from V and 3 bases from J, the junction contained 7 bases not matched to a gene. The CDR3 is 16 residues long. Germline-derived CDR1 and CDR2 are MNHEY and SMNVEV (reference sequence).

V usage is TRBV9 and J usage is TRBJ2-3; TRBD2 aligns across 15 bases. The CDR3 contains 17 residues. The J segment lost 2 bases and the V segment lost 3 bases, leaving 4 bases of the junction unmatched. CDR1 SGDLS and CDR2 YYNGEE come from the germline V gene. The CDR3 nucleotides read TGTGCCAGCAGCGAGGGGACTAGCGGGGGGCTCACAGATACGCAGTATTTT. Its protein product is CASSEGTSGGLTDTQYF.

J is TRBJ1-1 and V is TRBV5-4; a weak D match, TRBD1 (5 bases). Germline CDR1 and CDR2: SGHNT and YYREEE (reference sequence). The CDR3 is 16 residues long. V was shortened by 4 bases and J by 3 bases, with 19 bases between the two germline ends. CDR3 DNA: TGTGCCAGCAGCCGCAGGGATACTGCCGAGGACACTGAAGCTTTCTTT. It specifies CASSRRDTAEDTEAFF.

This clone was recorded once. The chain links TRBV2 to TRBJ1-5; 9 nucleotides align to TRBD1. CDR3 length equals 15 residues. Per the germline V gene, CDR1 is SNHLY and CDR2 is FYNNEI. With V trimmed by 5 bases and J by 1 base, 3 bases remained unmatched. CDR3 nucleotides: TGTGCCAGCAGTCCACAGGGGGCAAGCAATCAGCCCCAGCATTTT. Its translation: CASSPQGASNQPQHF.

The CDR3 DNA reads as TGTGCCAGCAGTTTCGGGGGGATAGGTGTACGTGAGCAGTTCTTC. Its protein product is CASSFGGIGVREQFF. The J gene is TRBJ2-1, the V gene TRBV27; TRBD2 matches at 7 bases. Germline V gives CDR1 MNHEY, CDR2 SMNVEV (reference sequence). The CDR3 contains 15 residues. V trimming: 3 bases; J trimming: 9 bases; junction bases outside the gene matches: 11.

The chain joins TRBV6-6 to TRBJ1-6; 9 positions agree with TRBD1. Germline V gene data show CDR1 as MNHNY and CDR2 as SVGAGI (reference sequence). CDR3 size: 15 residues. The trim removed 2 bases at V and 8 bases at J, leaving 4 bases unmatched. CDR3 DNA sequence: TGTGCCAGCAGTTACACAGGGGGCTTCGATTCACCCCTCCACTTT. Translation gives CASSYTGGFDSPLHF.

The J gene is TRBJ2-1, the V gene TRBV5-1, with 9 bases identical to TRBD1. The V gene end was trimmed by 4 bases and the J gene end by 4 bases; junction bases not matched to a gene: 0. The CDR3 loop spans 13 amino acids. Germline assignment: CDR1 SGHRS and CDR2 YFSETQ. CDR3 coding DNA: TGCGCCAGCAGCGGGACAGGGTACAATGAGCAGTTCTTC. It codes for CASSGTGYNEQFF.

The V and J genes are TRBV5-8 and TRBJ2-1; TRBD2 matches at 13 bases. The CDR3 is 17 amino acids. After removal of 0 bases from V and 5 bases from J, the junction contained 5 bases not matched to a gene. Germline V CDR1 and CDR2: SGHTS, YDEGEE. Here the CDR3 DNA reads TGTGCCAGCAGCTTGGAAACTAGCGGGGGGGCTCACAATGAGCAGTTCTTC. This codes for CASSLETSGGAHNEQFF.

The CDR3 is CATSRQGIDTQYF. The CDR3 DNA is TGTGCCACCAGCAGACAGGGAATAGATACGCAGTATTTT. This chain uses TRBV24-1 with TRBJ2-3; 7 positions agree with TRBD1. The CDR3 is made up of 13 amino acids. With V trimmed by 7 bases and J by 5 bases, 5 bases remained unmatched. The germline gives CDR1 KGHDR, CDR2 SFDVKD.

This chain links TRBV30 with TRBJ1-2, with 12 positions matching TRBD1. CDR1 and CDR2 (germline): GTSNPN, SVGIG (reference sequence). Germline trimming cut 1 base from V and 7 bases from J; bases unmatched to any gene: 4. The CDR3 runs 14 residues. CDR3: CAWSEGTGGVGYTF. CDR3 sequence (DNA): TGTGCCTGGAGTGAGGGGACAGGGGGCGTTGGCTACACCTTC. The full variable domain, with the rest looked up from reference TRBV30 and TRBJ1-2, is SQTIHQWPATLVQPVGSPLSLECTVEGTSNPNLYWYRQAAGRGLQLLFYSVGIGQISSEVPQNLSASRPQDRQFILSSKKLLLSDSGFYLCAWSEGTGGVGYTFGSGTRLTVV.

This clone was picked up many times. The chain is built from TRBV9 and TRBJ1-4, with D possibly being TRBD1 (6 bases). This CDR3 comprises 15 residues. CDR1 is SGDLS, CDR2 YYNGEE, per germline. Trimming pared 0 bases from V and 8 bases from J, leaving 14 bases between. In DNA form, the CDR3 reads TGTGCCAGCAGCGTAGAGGCAGGGGATCGCGAAAAACTGTTTTTT. This translates into CASSVEAGDREKLFF.

V gene TRBV11-3 combines with J gene TRBJ2-2; TRBD1 matches 7 bases. The germline V gene encodes CDR1 SGHNT and CDR2 YENEEA. V trimming: 2 bases; J trimming: 1 base; junction bases outside the gene matches: 1. There are 15 residues in the CDR3. CDR3 bases: TGTGCCAGCAGCTTAACAGGGGTGAACACCGGGGAGCTGTTTTTT. Translating it yields CASSLTGVNTGELFF.

This sequence joins TRBV27 and TRBJ2-7; 10 bases agree with TRBD1. The ends lost 2 bases at V and 6 bases at J; junction bases unmatched: 13. This CDR3 spans 17 amino acids. In germline, CDR1 is MNHEY, CDR2 SMNVEV (reference sequence). This CDR3 is CASSLGRNSGTGVEQYF. In nucleotides, the CDR3 is TGTGCCAGCAGTTTAGGACGAAACTCCGGGACAGGGGTCGAGCAGTACTTC.